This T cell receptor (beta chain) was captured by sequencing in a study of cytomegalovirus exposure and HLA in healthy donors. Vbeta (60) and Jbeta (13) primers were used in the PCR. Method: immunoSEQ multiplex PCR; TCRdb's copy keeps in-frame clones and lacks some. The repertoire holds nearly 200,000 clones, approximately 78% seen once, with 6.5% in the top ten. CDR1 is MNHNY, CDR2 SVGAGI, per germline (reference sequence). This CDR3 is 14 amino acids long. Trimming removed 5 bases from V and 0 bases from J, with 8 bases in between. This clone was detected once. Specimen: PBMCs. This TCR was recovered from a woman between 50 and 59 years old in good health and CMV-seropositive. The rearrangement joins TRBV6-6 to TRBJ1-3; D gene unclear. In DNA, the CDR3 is TGTGCCAGCAGTCCCTCGTCCTCTGGAAACACCATATATTTT. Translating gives CASSPSSSGNTIYF.